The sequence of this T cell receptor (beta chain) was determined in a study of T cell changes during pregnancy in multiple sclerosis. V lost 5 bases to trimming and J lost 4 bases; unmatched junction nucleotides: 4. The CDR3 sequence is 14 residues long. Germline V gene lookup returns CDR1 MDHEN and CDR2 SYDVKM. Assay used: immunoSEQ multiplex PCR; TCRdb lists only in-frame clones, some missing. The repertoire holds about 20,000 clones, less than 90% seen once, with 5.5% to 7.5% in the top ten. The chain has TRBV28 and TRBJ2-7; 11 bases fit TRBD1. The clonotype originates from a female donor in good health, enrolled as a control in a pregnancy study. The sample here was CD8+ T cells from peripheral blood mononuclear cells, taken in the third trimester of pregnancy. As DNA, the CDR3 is TGTGCCAGCAGTCCGGACAGGGGGCGATACGAGCAGTACTTC. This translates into CASSPDRGRYEQYF.